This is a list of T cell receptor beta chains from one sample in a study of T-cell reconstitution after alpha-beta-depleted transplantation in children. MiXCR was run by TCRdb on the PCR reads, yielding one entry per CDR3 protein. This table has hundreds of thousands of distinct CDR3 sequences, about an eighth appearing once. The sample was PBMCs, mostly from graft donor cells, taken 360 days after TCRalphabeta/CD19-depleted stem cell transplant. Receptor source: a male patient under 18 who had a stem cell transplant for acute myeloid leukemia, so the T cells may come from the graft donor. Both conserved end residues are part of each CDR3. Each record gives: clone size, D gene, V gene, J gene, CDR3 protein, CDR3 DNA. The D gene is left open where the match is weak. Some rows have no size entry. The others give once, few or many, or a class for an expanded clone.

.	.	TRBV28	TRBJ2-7	CASTQVPSYEQYF	TGTGCCAGCACACAGGTCCCCTCCTACGAGCAGTACTTC
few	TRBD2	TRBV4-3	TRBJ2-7	CASSQDRGLAGPEQYF	TGCGCCAGCAGCCAAGATAGGGGACTAGCTGGTCCCGAGCAGTACTTC
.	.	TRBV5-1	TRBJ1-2	CASSLVAWDPYGYTF	TGCGCCAGCAGCTTGGTAGCCTGGGACCCCTATGGCTACACCTTC
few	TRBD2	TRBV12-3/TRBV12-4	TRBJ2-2	CASSLSGTSGAGELFF	TGTGCCAGCAGTTTGTCCGGGACTAGCGGGGCCGGGGAGCTGTTTTTT
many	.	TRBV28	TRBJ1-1	CASSLTGHDNTEAFF	TGTGCCAGCAGTCTAACCGGGCACGATAACACTGAAGCTTTCTTT
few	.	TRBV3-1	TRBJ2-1	CASSGGGTFYNEQFF	TGTGCCAGCAGCGGAGGTGGAACCTTCTACAATGAGCAGTTCTTC
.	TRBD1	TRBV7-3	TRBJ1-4	CASSPTGANEKLFF	TGTGCCAGCAGCCCAACAGGGGCTAATGAAAAACTGTTTTTT
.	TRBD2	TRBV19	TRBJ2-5	CASSYRLAGVETQYF	TGTGCCAGTAGTTACCGACTAGCGGGAGTGGAGACCCAGTACTTC
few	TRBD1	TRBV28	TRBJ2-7	CASSFGFGTGGSEQYF	TGTGCCAGCAGTTTTGGGTTTGGGACAGGGGGCTCCGAGCAGTACTTC
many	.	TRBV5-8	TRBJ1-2	CASARVTAGGYTF	TGTGCCAGCGCGAGGGTTACGGCGGGGGGCTACACCTTC
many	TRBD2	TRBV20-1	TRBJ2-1	CRAGGLAATSYNEQFF	TGCAGGGCCGGGGGACTAGCGGCTACCTCCTACAATGAGCAGTTCTTC
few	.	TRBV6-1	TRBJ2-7	CASSRLRGSSYEQYF	TGTGCCAGCAGTCGACTACGGGGGAGCTCCTACGAGCAGTACTTC
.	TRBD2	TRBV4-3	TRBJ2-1	CASSRGLAGIYNEQFF	TGCGCCAGCAGCAGGGGACTAGCGGGAATCTACAATGAGCAGTTCTTC
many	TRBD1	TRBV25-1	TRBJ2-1	CASSEGSGTGVFDEQFF	TGTGCCAGCAGTGAAGGATCGGGGACAGGGGTGTTCGATGAGCAGTTCTTC
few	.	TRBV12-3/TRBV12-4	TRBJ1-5	CASSFTGQPQHF	TGTGCCAGCAGTTTTACCGGGCAGCCCCAGCATTTT
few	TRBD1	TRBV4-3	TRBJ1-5	CASSLDRGNQPQHF	TGCGCCAGCAGCTTAGACAGGGGCAATCAGCCCCAGCATTTT
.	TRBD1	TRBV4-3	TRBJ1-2	CASSHWDSLYGYTF	TGCGCCAGCAGCCACTGGGACAGCTTATATGGCTACACCTTC
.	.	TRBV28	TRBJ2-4	CASSGGEKLAKNIQYF	TGTGCCAGCAGTGGCGGAGAGAAGCTAGCCAAAAACATTCAGTACTTC
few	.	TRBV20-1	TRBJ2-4	CSAIYRVTAKNIQYF	TGCAGTGCCATATACAGGGTTACAGCCAAAAACATTCAGTACTTC
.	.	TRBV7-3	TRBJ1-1	CASSSRWNTEAFF	TGTGCCAGCAGCTCTCGGTGGAACACTGAAGCTTTCTTT
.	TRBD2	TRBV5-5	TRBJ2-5	CASSLLAGSETQYF	TGTGCCAGCAGCTTGCTAGCGGGATCAGAGACCCAGTACTTC
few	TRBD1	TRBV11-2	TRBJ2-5	CACSLGTGQETQYF	TGTGCCTGCAGCTTAGGGACAGGTCAAGAGACCCAGTACTTC
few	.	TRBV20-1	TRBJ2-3	CSALLVYTDTQYF	TGCAGTGCCTTACTAGTTTACACAGATACGCAGTATTTT
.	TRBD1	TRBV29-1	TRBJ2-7	CSVEGTAAGGGDEQYF	TGCAGCGTTGAAGGGACCGCTGCAGGGGGTGGCGACGAGCAGTACTTC
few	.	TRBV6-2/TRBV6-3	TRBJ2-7	CASSSLRSSEQYF	TGTGCCAGCAGCTCCTTACGTTCTAGCGAGCAGTACTTC
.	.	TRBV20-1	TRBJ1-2	CSARPRGIYGYTF	TGCAGTGCTAGACCCCGGGGCATCTATGGCTACACCTTC
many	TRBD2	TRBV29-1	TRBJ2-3	CSVEQTSGKGDTQYF	TGCAGCGTTGAGCAGACTAGCGGAAAAGGAGATACGCAGTATTTT
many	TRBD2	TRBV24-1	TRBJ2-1	CATSDPFSGRGDNEQFF	TGTGCCACCAGTGACCCATTTTCGGGGAGGGGAGACAATGAGCAGTTCTTC
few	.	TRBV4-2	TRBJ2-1	CASRGRSGQNEQFF	TGTGCCAGCAGGGGACGGTCCGGGCAGAATGAGCAGTTCTTC
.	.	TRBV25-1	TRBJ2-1	CASSNIGTGRNEQFF	TGTGCCAGCAGTAATATTGGAACAGGGCGCAATGAGCAGTTCTTC
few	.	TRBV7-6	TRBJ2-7	CASSSPTVMEQYF	TGTGCCAGCAGCTCGCCGACGGTAATGGAGCAGTACTTC
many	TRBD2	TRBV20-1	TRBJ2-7	CSAGAGGINEQYF	TGCAGTGCTGGAGCGGGAGGAATAAACGAGCAGTACTTC
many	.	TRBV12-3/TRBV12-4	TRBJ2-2	CASSFSGGIAGELFF	TGTGCCAGCAGTTTCTCTGGGGGGATTGCCGGGGAGCTGTTTTTT
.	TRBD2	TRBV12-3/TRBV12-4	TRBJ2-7	CASSPRLAPPDEQYF	TGTGCCAGCAGTCCCCGACTAGCTCCCCCTGACGAGCAGTACTTC
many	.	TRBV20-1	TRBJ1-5	CSASYIPNWGNQPQHF	TGCAGTGCTAGTTACATACCCAATTGGGGCAATCAGCCCCAGCATTTT
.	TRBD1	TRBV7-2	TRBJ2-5	CASSFLTGGGETQYF	TGTGCCAGCAGCTTCCTGACAGGGGGGGGCGAGACCCAGTACTTC
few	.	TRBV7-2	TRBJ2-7	CASSVARAGLYEQYF	TGTGCCAGCAGTGTAGCGAGGGCGGGGCTCTACGAGCAGTACTTC
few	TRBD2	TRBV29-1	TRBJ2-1	CSVSLAGGLLEQFF	TGCAGCGTTTCTCTAGCGGGAGGGCTTCTCGAGCAGTTCTTC
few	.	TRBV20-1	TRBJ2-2	CSASGDRRTGELFF	TGCAGTGCTAGCGGAGACCGTCGGACCGGGGAGCTGTTTTTT
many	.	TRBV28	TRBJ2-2	CASRPGLRELFF	TGTGCCAGCAGGCCGGGTCTGAGGGAGCTGTTTTTT
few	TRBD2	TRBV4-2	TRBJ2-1	CASSQGGSGRLYNEQFF	TGTGCCAGCAGCCAAGGAGGTAGCGGGAGACTGTACAATGAGCAGTTCTTC
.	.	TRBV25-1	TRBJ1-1	CASSPKGVGYTEAFF	TGTGCCAGCAGCCCAAAGGGTGTGGGATACACTGAAGCTTTCTTT
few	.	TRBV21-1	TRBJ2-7	CASSPTATLSYEQYF	TGTGCCAGCAGCCCCACAGCTACGCTCTCCTACGAGCAGTACTTC
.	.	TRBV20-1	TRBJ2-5	CSARPGGFTETQYF	TGCAGTGCTAGACCCGGGGGTTTTACGGAGACCCAGTACTTC
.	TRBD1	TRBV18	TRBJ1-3	CASSQLFTGEETTIYF	TGTGCCAGCTCACAACTATTCACAGGGGAGGAAACCACCATATATTTT
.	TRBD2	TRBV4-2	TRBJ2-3	CASSQGGRAQDTQYF	TGTGCCAGCAGCCAAGGCGGGAGGGCCCAAGATACGCAGTATTTT
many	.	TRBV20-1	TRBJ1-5	CSAREIPEGWSNQPQHF	TGCAGTGCTAGAGAGATCCCGGAGGGATGGAGCAATCAGCCCCAGCATTTT
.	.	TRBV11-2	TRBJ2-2	CASSPEVFCGELFF	TGTGCCAGCAGCCCGGAGGTGTTCTGCGGGGAGCTGTTTTTT
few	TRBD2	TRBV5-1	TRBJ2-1	CASSPVPGLAGLNEQFF	TGCGCCAGCAGCCCAGTTCCGGGACTAGCGGGCCTCAATGAGCAGTTCTTC
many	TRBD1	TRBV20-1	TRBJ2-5	CSVRRPGGKETQYF	TGCAGTGTCAGGAGGCCAGGGGGCAAAGAGACCCAGTACTTC
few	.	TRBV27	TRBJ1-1	CASSLFPYFTGRTEAFF	TGTGCCAGCAGTTTATTTCCCTATTTCACAGGGAGGACTGAAGCTTTCTTT
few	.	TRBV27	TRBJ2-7	CAVGGPAYEQYF	TGTGCCGTTGGGGGGCCAGCCTACGAGCAGTACTTC
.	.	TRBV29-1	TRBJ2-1	CSVERGLNNEQFF	TGCAGCGTTGAACGGGGATTAAACAATGAGCAGTTCTTC
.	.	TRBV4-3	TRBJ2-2	CASSQDTLLGELFF	TGCGCCAGCAGCCAAGATACATTATTGGGGGAGCTGTTTTTT
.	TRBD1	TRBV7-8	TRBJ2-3	CASSFRQGRRFSTDTQYF	TGTGCCAGCAGCTTCAGACAGGGCCGGCGGTTCAGCACAGATACGCAGTATTTT